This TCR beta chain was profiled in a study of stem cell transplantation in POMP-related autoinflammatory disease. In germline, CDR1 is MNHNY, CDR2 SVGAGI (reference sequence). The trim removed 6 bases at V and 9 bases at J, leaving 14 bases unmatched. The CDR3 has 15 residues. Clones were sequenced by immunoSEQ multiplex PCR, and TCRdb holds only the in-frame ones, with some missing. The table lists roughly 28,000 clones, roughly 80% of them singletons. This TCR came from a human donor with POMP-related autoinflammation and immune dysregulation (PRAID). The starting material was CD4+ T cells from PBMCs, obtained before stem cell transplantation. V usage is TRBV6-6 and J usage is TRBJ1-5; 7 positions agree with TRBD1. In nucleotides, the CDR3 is TGTGCCAGCAGACTCCACTACTTAGGGGGCAGGCCCCAGCATTTT. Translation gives CASRLHYLGGRPQHF.